The 24 T cell receptor beta chains listed next were all sequenced from one sample in a study of control samples from healthy donors and cancer patients (TCRdb year 2020). Receptor amplification or capture employed the immunoSEQ multiplex PCR assay. TCRdb's version of the immuneACCESS table is confined to in-frame rearrangements and falls short of the full clone set. An unresolved V gene accounts for under half of the shortfall where checked; the remainder is of unknown origin. The sample contains approximately 60,000 clones, 75% to 95% of them found a single time. The ten largest make up around 0.91% of the sample. The specimen sequenced was PBMCs. These receptors all stem from a man aged 25-40 years with colorectal cancer.

The genes are TRBV29-1 and TRBJ1-4, with 7 bases matching TRBD1. Germline CDR1 reads SQVTM; CDR2 reads ANQGSEA. This CDR3 contains 13 residues. The ends lost 4 bases at V and 7 bases at J; junction bases unmatched: 6. In nucleotides, the CDR3 is TGCAGCGTTGTCGTGACAGGGCGTGAAAAACTGTTTTTT. This translates into CSVVVTGREKLFF. The full variable domain, its missing parts supplied by reference TRBV29-1 and TRBJ1-4, is SAVISQKPSRDICQRGTSLTIQCQVDSQVTMMFWYRQQPGQSLTLIATANQGSEATYESGFVIDKFPISRPNLTFSTLTVSNMSPEDSSIYLCSVVVTGREKLFFGSGTQLSVL.

The chain couples TRBV5-4 to TRBJ1-6, with unresolved D. This CDR3 contains 18 residues. V shed 4 bases and J shed 0 bases, with 17 bases lying between them. CDR1 and CDR2 from the germline V gene are SGHNT and YYREEE (reference sequence). The CDR3 sequence is CASSRMGSFSSYNSPLHF. The CDR3 bases are TGTGCCAGCAGCCGTATGGGCTCATTTAGCTCCTATAATTCACCCCTCCACTTT.

The chain has TRBV2 and TRBJ2-1; maybe TRBD1 (6 bases). There are 13 residues in the CDR3. The V and J ends lost 7 bases and 10 bases respectively, with 17 bases between them. Germline CDR1 reads SNHLY; CDR2 reads FYNNEI. In DNA, the CDR3 is TGTGCCAGCATCGGAGAGACAGGCGGGGAGCAGTTCTTC. It codes for CASIGETGGEQFF.

This rearrangement joins TRBV7-2 to TRBJ1-2; no reliable D call. Trimming took 3 bases from V and 3 from J, leaving 11 bases between them. Germline V CDR1 and CDR2: SGHTA, FQGNSA. This CDR3 region has 14 residues. The CDR3 loop is CASSLTGSYYGYTF. The CDR3 DNA is TGTGCCAGCAGCTTGACGGGCAGCTACTATGGCTACACCTTC. Filled out from reference TRBV7-2 and TRBJ1-2, the complete variable domain reads GAGVSQSPSNKVTEKGKDVELRCDPISGHTALYWYRQSLGQGLEFLIYFQGNSAPDKSGLPSDRFSAERTGGSVSTLTIQRTQQEDSAVYLCASSLTGSYYGYTFGSGTRLTVV.

The chain has TRBV28 and TRBJ2-7, with D possibly TRBD1 on 6 matching bases. V was clipped by 4 bases and J by 7 bases, with 17 bases between them. Germline V CDR1 and CDR2: MDHEN, SYDVKM. This CDR3 spans 14 amino acids. In DNA, the CDR3 is TGTGCCAGCAGTTATACCGGGACACCCTCGGAGCAGTACTTC. Translated, it gives CASSYTGTPSEQYF.

V usage is TRBV19 and J usage is TRBJ2-1; D could derive from TRBD1 or TRBD2 (5 bases each). This CDR3 spans 15 amino acids. Germline CDR1 and CDR2: LNHDA and SQIVND (reference sequence). The ends were cut back, 7 bases at V and 4 bases at J, with 17 bases in the middle. The CDR3 loop reads CASKEGRGRYNEQFF. Written as DNA, the CDR3 is TGTGCCAGTAAAGAAGGTCGGGGCAGATACAATGAGCAGTTCTTC. Based on the CDR3 plus reference TRBV19 and TRBJ2-1, the full variable domain is DGGITQSPKYLFRKEGQNVTLSCEQNLNHDAMYWYRQDPGQGLRLIYYSQIVNDFQKGDIAEGYSVSREKKESFPLTVTSAQKNPTAFYLCASKEGRGRYNEQFFGPGTRLTVL.

V gene TRBV12-3 or TRBV12-4 combines with J gene TRBJ2-5, with TRBD2 as a possible D gene (5 bases). Trimming pared 3 bases from V and 4 bases from J, leaving 9 bases between. This CDR3 has 13 residues. The CDR3 loop reads CASSFLGGETQYF. The CDR3 DNA follows: TGTGCCAGCAGTTTTTTAGGAGGAGAGACCCAGTACTTC.

The V and J genes are TRBV5-4 and TRBJ2-5, with TRBD2 identical over 12 bases. Trimming took 4 bases from V and 4 from J; bases not matched to a gene: 5. The CDR3 extends over 15 amino acids. Germline CDR1 SGHNT, CDR2 YYREEE (reference sequence). DNA for the CDR3: TGTGCCAGCAGCCCTAGCGGGGGGGCCGCAGAGACCCAGTACTTC. Translation: CASSPSGGAAETQYF. Filled out from reference TRBV5-4 and TRBJ2-5, the complete variable domain reads ETGVTQSPTHLIKTRGQQVTLRCSSQSGHNTVSWYQQALGQGPQFIFQYYREEENGRGNFPPRFSGLQFPNYSSELNVNALELDDSALYLCASSPSGGAAETQYFGPGTRLLVL.

The gene calls are TRBV6-6 and TRBJ1-1; TRBD1 agrees at 9 bases. V dropped 9 bases and J dropped 10; count of bases not matched to a gene: 9. This CDR3 has 12 residues. Germline V gene data show CDR1 as MNHNY and CDR2 as SVGAGI (reference sequence). The CDR3 nucleotides read TGTGCCAGTGGGACAGGGCTGGTTGTAGCTTTCTTT. Amino acid sequence: CASGTGLVVAFF.

This clone turned up a few times. V usage is TRBV25-1 and J usage is TRBJ1-2; 7 positions match TRBD1. J gave up 1 base and V 6 bases, and 11 bases lay outside the gene matches. Germline CDR1 is MGHDK and CDR2 is SYGVNS. CDR3 length: 16 residues. CDR3 sequence (DNA): TGTGCCAGCAGCCGAGGGACAGCCTCTAATAACTATGGCTACACCTTC. Translating gives CASSRGTASNNYGYTF.

This rearrangement joins TRBV19 to TRBJ1-2, with D unresolved. Germline V gene lookup returns CDR1 LNHDA and CDR2 SQIVND (reference sequence). The CDR3 runs 16 residues. V was trimmed by 1 base and J by 8 bases, leaving 20 bases between them. The CDR3 DNA reads as TGTGCCAGTAGTATAGGCCTGGACCCCGCTCTACGGGGCTACACCTTC. It codes for CASSIGLDPALRGYTF. The entire variable domain, with the rest obtained from reference TRBV19 and TRBJ1-2, is as follows: DGGITQSPKYLFRKEGQNVTLSCEQNLNHDAMYWYRQDPGQGLRLIYYSQIVNDFQKGDIAEGYSVSREKKESFPLTVTSAQKNPTAFYLCASSIGLDPALRGYTFGSGTRLTVV.

This chain links TRBV6-5 with TRBJ1-4; 8 bases align to TRBD1. Germline values: CDR1 MNHEY, CDR2 SVGAGI. V lost 0 bases and J lost 0; bases outside the gene matches: 0. CDR3 size: 16 residues. CDR3 sequence: CASSYSTGATNEKLFF. CDR3 coding DNA: TGTGCCAGCAGTTACTCGACAGGGGCAACTAATGAAAAACTGTTTTTT.

The chain recombines TRBV19 with TRBJ1-1; TRBD1 agrees at 7 bases. Germline lookup yields CDR1 LNHDA and CDR2 SQIVND (reference sequence). The CDR3 length is 17 residues. After removal of 4 bases from V and 1 base from J, the junction contained 12 bases not matched to a gene. For the CDR3, the DNA is TGTGCCAGTAGTACGTACAGGGGAAGGAGAGCGAACACTGAAGCTTTCTTT. Translated: CASSTYRGRRANTEAFF.

V and J are TRBV5-6 and TRBJ2-2, with a possible D match to TRBD1 (6 bases). This CDR3 comprises 13 residues. Deletions cut 4 bases from V and 7 bases from J, with 11 bases between. The germline gives CDR1 SGHDT, CDR2 YYEEEE. The CDR3 DNA reads TGTGCCAGCAGCCGGACAGCTGGCGGGGAGCTGTTTTTT. It encodes CASSRTAGGELFF. The complete variable domain, with remaining parts taken from reference TRBV5-6 and TRBJ2-2, reads DAGVTQSPTHLIKTRGQQVTLRCSPKSGHDTVSWYQQALGQGPQFIFQYYEEEERQRGNFPDRFSGHQFPNYSSELNVNALLLGDSALYLCASSRTAGGELFFGEGSRLTVL.

The rearrangement joins TRBV7-6 to TRBJ2-2; the match to TRBD2 covers 9 bases. The V segment lost 0 bases and the J segment 7 bases; nucleotides outside the gene matches: 6. Germline V CDR1 and CDR2: SGHVS, FNYEAQ. The CDR3 is made up of 16 amino acids. In nucleotides, the CDR3 is TGTGCCAGCAGCTTAGCGAGCGGGGGGAGTGGCGGGGAGCTGTTTTTT. Its translation: CASSLASGGSGGELFF.

This clone showed up just a few times. The rearrangement joins TRBV3-1 (or the pseudogene TRBV3-2) to TRBJ2-7, with 7 bases matching TRBD2. With V trimmed by 4 bases and J by 0 bases, 12 bases remained unmatched. CDR3 length: 17 residues. The germline V gene encodes CDR1 LGHDT and CDR2 YNNKEL (reference sequence). This chain's CDR3 is CASSPGRGGGYSYEQYF. In DNA, the CDR3 is TGTGCCAGCAGCCCGGGGAGGGGCGGGGGTTACTCCTACGAGCAGTACTTC.

J is TRBJ1-4 and V is TRBV19; the match to TRBD1 covers 12 bases. The CDR3 runs 16 residues. The V gene's germline CDR1 is LNHDA and CDR2 SQIVND (reference sequence). Trimming at V came to 3 bases and at J to 8 bases, leaving 7 bases not matched to a gene. CDR3 protein: CASSMGQGAIGEKLFF. CDR3 DNA: TGTGCCAGTAGTATGGGACAGGGGGCGATAGGGGAAAAACTGTTTTTT.

This chain links TRBV11-2 with TRBJ2-1; TRBD2 might be the D (6 bases). V lost 2 bases and J 7 bases, leaving 15 bases between the germline ends. CDR1 SGHAT and CDR2 FQNNGV come from the germline V gene. CDR3 length: 15 amino acids. The CDR3 spells CASSLLTGRGNEQFF. In DNA, the CDR3 is TGTGCCAGCAGCTTACTCACGGGTCGGGGGAATGAGCAGTTCTTC.

For the CDR3, the DNA is TGTGCCAGCAGCTCCCTGGGAGGAGGGTGGGAGACCCAGTACTTC. This sequence encodes CASSSLGGGWETQYF. The chain carries TRBV7-2 and TRBJ2-5; tentatively, D is TRBD2 (6 bases). Trimming cost V 4 bases and J 5 bases, with 17 bases left between them. This CDR3 has 15 amino acids. In germline, CDR1 is SGHTA, CDR2 FQGNSA.

This chain joins TRBV28 and TRBJ1-2, with 9 nucleotides matching TRBD1. Trimming took 2 bases from V and 5 from J; bases not matched to a gene: 12. The CDR3 is made up of 17 amino acids. CDR1 is MDHEN and CDR2 is SYDVKM in the germline V gene. CDR3 sequence (DNA): TGTGCCAGCAGTTTAACGGGACAGGGCCCCCCTCGGTATGGCTACACCTTC. Translated, it gives CASSLTGQGPPRYGYTF.

This chain joins TRBV29-1 and TRBJ2-1; 11 bases map to TRBD2. The ends lost 0 bases at V and 4 bases at J; junction bases unmatched: 5. CDR1 is SQVTM, CDR2 ANQGSEA, per germline. CDR3 length: 16 residues. The CDR3 nucleotides are TGCAGCGTTGAAGATCTTGCTAGCGGGGGGTACAATGAGCAGTTCTTC. Amino acid sequence: CSVEDLASGGYNEQFF.

This clone was counted once. This rearrangement joins TRBV18 to TRBJ1-2, with D maybe TRBD1 (5 bases). This CDR3 has 14 residues. CDR1 is KGHSH, CDR2 LQKENI, per germline. Trimming pared 2 bases from V and 4 bases from J, leaving 11 bases between. The DNA of the CDR3 is TGTGCCAGCTCACCAGGGACCGGGGGCTATGGCTACACCTTC. It codes for CASSPGTGGYGYTF.

In DNA form, the CDR3 reads TGCGCCAGCAGTTCAATCGCCGGACAGAACTCTGGAAACACCATATATTTT. Protein: CASSSIAGQNSGNTIYF. The chain is built from TRBV5-1 and TRBJ1-3, with D possibly being TRBD1 (6 bases). The CDR3 loop spans 17 amino acids. Trimming took 5 bases from V and 0 from J, leaving 18 bases between them. Germline CDR1 and CDR2: SGHRS and YFSETQ.

The J gene is TRBJ1-4, the V gene TRBV7-2; D perhaps matches TRBD1 (6 bases). Germline V gene lookup returns CDR1 SGHTA and CDR2 FQGNSA. This CDR3 contains 15 residues. V lost 5 bases to trimming and J lost 0 bases, with 10 bases between them. In nucleotides, the CDR3 is TGTGCCAGCAGCAGAACAGGGACAACTAATGAAAAACTGTTTTTT. It specifies CASSRTGTTNEKLFF.